Below, 16 T cell receptor beta chains from the same sample are listed, as sequenced in a study of PD-1 blockade in classical Hodgkin lymphoma. The time point is: newly diagnosed, previously untreated cHL patient sample. Profiled with immunoSEQ multiplex PCR; TCRdb holds only in-frame clones, not every one. The sample carries about 47,000 clones, just over 90% recorded once. Sequences were obtained from peripheral blood mononuclear cells (PBMCs). These receptors were obtained from a human donor with classical Hodgkin lymphoma.

The V and J genes are TRBV7-9 and TRBJ1-2; D not resolved. The CDR3 length is 13 residues. The germline gives CDR1 SEHNR, CDR2 FQNEAQ (reference sequence). Deletions cut 6 bases from V and 2 bases from J, with 10 bases between. CDR3 bases: TGTGCCAGCAGTCCTGGACGGAACTATGGCTACACCTTC. Protein: CASSPGRNYGYTF.

The genes are TRBV28 and TRBJ1-2; D is perhaps TRBD1 (6 bases). Trimming left V 3 bases short and J 8 bases short, with 13 bases between. Germline lookup yields CDR1 MDHEN and CDR2 SYDVKM. CDR3 length: 13 amino acids. CDR3 nucleotides: TGTGCCAGCAGTTTTAGTTCAGGGGTAGGCTACACCTTC. Protein: CASSFSSGVGYTF.

The chain carries TRBV10-3 and TRBJ2-2, with D perhaps TRBD1 or TRBD2 (5 bases each). Germline V lookup: CDR1 ENHRY, CDR2 SYGVKD. Between the trimmed V and J ends, which lost 4 bases and 0 bases, there was a span of 18 bases. The CDR3 is made up of 18 amino acids. The CDR3 DNA is TGTGCCATCAGTGCGGGGTGGGGCAGGCGCACGAACACCGGGGAGCTGTTTTTT. This gives the protein CAISAGWGRRTNTGELFF.

CDR3 bases: TGCGCCAGCAGCCCGCCGGCTAGCGGGATGAACACCGGGGAGCTGTTTTTT. It specifies CASSPPASGMNTGELFF. V is TRBV5-1 and J is TRBJ2-2, with 9 bases that match TRBD2. V was pared by 4 bases and J by 1 base, with 8 bases of the junction left unmatched. The germline CDR1 and CDR2 sequences are SGHRS and YFSETQ. CDR3 length: 17 residues.

This clone was observed once. The chain couples TRBV29-1 to TRBJ2-1; 16 bases are shared with TRBD2. Germline V gene lookup returns CDR1 SQVTM and CDR2 ANQGSEA. Trimming took 7 bases from V and 4 from J; bases not matched to a gene: 7. This CDR3 has 16 amino acids. CDR3 loop: CSAPGLAGGAYNEQFF. In nucleotides, the CDR3 is TGCAGCGCACCGGGACTAGCGGGAGGGGCATACAATGAGCAGTTCTTC.

This CDR3 reads CASSFGTGQFYEQYV. CDR3 nucleotide sequence: TGTGCCAGCAGCTTTGGAACAGGGCAGTTCTACGAGCAGTACGTC. V gene TRBV5-4 combines with J gene TRBJ2-7, with D maybe TRBD1 (6 bases). This CDR3 contains 15 residues. The germline gives CDR1 SGHNT, CDR2 YYREEE (reference sequence). Trimming cost V 2 bases and J 3 bases, with 15 bases left between them.

The CDR3 protein is CASSLVRLAGGNEQFF. CDR3 DNA: TGTGCCAGCAGCTTAGTCCGACTAGCGGGAGGGAATGAGCAGTTCTTC. This rearrangement joins TRBV7-9 to TRBJ2-1, with 14 bases that match TRBD2. This CDR3 has 16 residues. The V segment lost 1 base and the J segment 7 bases; nucleotides outside the gene matches: 3. CDR1 and CDR2 (germline): SEHNR, FQNEAQ (reference sequence).

This chain joins TRBV11-2 and TRBJ2-5, with 8 bases fitting TRBD1. Germline V gene lookup returns CDR1 SGHAT and CDR2 FQNNGV. The CDR3 totals 18 residues. The ends lost 5 bases at V and 4 bases at J; junction bases unmatched: 18. The CDR3 bases are TGTGCCAGCAGCCCGCGAGAGAGTTGGGACAGGCGTGGAGAGACCCAGTACTTC. Residues: CASSPRESWDRRGETQYF.

In regard to this clone: The junction does not match germline at one end; this may be a read error. The CDR3 reads CASSLSGDGTQYF. The CDR3 coding sequence is TGTGCTAGCAGCTTAAGTGGGGACGGGACCCAGTACTTC. V is TRBV7-7 and J is TRBJ2-5; D assignment may be TRBD1 or TRBD2 (5 bases each). The CDR3 extends over 13 amino acids. CDR1 and CDR2 (germline): SSHAT, FNYEAQ (reference sequence).

CDR3 sequence: CASSQGADSTDTQYF. CDR3 nucleotide sequence: TGTGCCAGCAGTCAGGGAGCGGATAGCACAGATACGCAGTATTTT. The chain couples TRBV28 to TRBJ2-3; D might be TRBD1 or TRBD2, each matching 5 bases. The CDR3 extends over 15 amino acids. Trimming left V 5 bases short and J 0 bases short, with 12 bases between. Germline loops: CDR1 MDHEN, CDR2 SYDVKM.

The rearrangement uses TRBV11-3 and TRBJ1-1, with D hard to call. The CDR3 has 12 residues. V gave up 1 base and J gave up 8 bases, with 8 bases separating them. The germline CDR1 and CDR2 sequences are SGHNT and YENEEA. CDR3 in DNA: TGTGCCAGCAGCTTAGTAGAGGGAGAAGCTTTCTTT. Protein product: CASSLVEGEAFF.

The CDR3 spells CASSKSSFEQFF. The DNA for the CDR3 is TGTGCCAGCAGCAAATCTAGCTTTGAGCAGTTCTTC. This chain links TRBV6-6 with TRBJ2-1, with D possibly being TRBD2 (5 bases). CDR3 size: 12 residues. Per germline, CDR1 MNHNY and CDR2 SVGAGI (reference sequence). The V gene lost 6 bases and the J gene lost 9 bases, with 12 bases spanning the gap.

The chain recombines TRBV6-1 with TRBJ2-5; no clear D. V gave up 7 bases and J gave up 5 bases, with 20 bases separating them. The CDR3 is made up of 15 amino acids. CDR1 is MNHNS and CDR2 is SASEGT in the germline V gene. CDR3 sequence (DNA): TGTGCCAGCACTCCCCAGTGGTCCAGCCGGGAGACCCAGTACTTC. The encoded protein is CASTPQWSSRETQYF.

This clone was observed a few times. The CDR3 region is CASMNRMNYGYTF. The CDR3 nucleotides read TGTGCCAGTATGAACCGGATGAACTATGGCTACACCTTC. This sequence joins TRBV19 and TRBJ1-2; D is undetermined. CDR1 and CDR2 (germline): LNHDA, SQIVND (reference sequence). CDR3 length equals 13 residues. V gave up 7 bases and J gave up 2 bases, with 11 bases separating them.

The V and J genes are TRBV5-1 and TRBJ2-2, with 15 bases lining up with TRBD2. The germline gives CDR1 SGHRS, CDR2 YFSETQ. The trim removed 4 bases at V and 7 bases at J, leaving 2 bases unmatched. The CDR3 spans 15 residues. The CDR3 coding sequence is TGCGCCAGCAGCCAGGGACTAGCGGGAGGCGGGGAGCTGTTTTTT. As protein: CASSQGLAGGGELFF.

This chain links TRBV2 with TRBJ2-1, with D possibly matching TRBD1 (6 bases). From germline, CDR1 is SNHLY and CDR2 FYNNEI. Trimming cost V 6 bases and J 7 bases, with 16 bases left between them. The CDR3 is 14 residues long. In DNA, the CDR3 is TGTGCCAGCAGGTGGACAGAGCCTACAAATGAGCAGTTCTTC. Amino acid sequence: CASRWTEPTNEQFF.